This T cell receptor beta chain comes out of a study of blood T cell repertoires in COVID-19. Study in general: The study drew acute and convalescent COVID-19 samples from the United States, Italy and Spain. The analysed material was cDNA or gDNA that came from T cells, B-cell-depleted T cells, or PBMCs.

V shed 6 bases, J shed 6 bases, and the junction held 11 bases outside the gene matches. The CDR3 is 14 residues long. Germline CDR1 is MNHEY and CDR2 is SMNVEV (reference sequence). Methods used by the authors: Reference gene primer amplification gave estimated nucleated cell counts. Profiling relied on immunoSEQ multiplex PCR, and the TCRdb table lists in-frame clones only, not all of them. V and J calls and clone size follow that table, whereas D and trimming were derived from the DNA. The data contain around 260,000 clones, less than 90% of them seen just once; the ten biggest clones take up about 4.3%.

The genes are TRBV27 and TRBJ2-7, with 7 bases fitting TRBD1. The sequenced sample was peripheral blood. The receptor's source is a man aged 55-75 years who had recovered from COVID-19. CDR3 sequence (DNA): TGTGCCAGCAGGCCGCAGGGACAGCTAGGCGAGCAGTACTTC. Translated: CASRPQGQLGEQYF.